This is a list of T cell receptor beta chains from one sample in a study of T cell responses to AZD1222 COVID-19 vaccine. This table comes from immunoSEQ multiplex PCR, and its TCRdb copy is limited to in-frame clones, with some not included. The sample shows 120,000 to 150,000 clones, 70% to 90% of them seen only once. The sample was peripheral blood, taken on day 0 of MenACWY control vaccination. All receptors derive from an adult in good health. Each CDR3 is given with its conserved first and last residue. D genes are given only for firm matches.

V gene: TRBV4-3
J gene: TRBJ1-4
D gene: -
CDR3 protein: CASSQDWPSNEKLFF
CDR3 DNA: TGCGCCAGCAGCCAAGATTGGCCTTCTAATGAAAAACTGTTTTTT

V gene: TRBV7-9
J gene: TRBJ1-4
D gene: TRBD1
CDR3 protein: CASSLGQGGIGEKLFF
CDR3 DNA: TGTGCCAGCAGCTTGGGACAGGGAGGGATTGGTGAAAAACTGTTTTTT

V gene: TRBV6-5
J gene: TRBJ1-3
D gene: -
CDR3 protein: CASGEGGANGNTIYF
CDR3 DNA: TGTGCCAGCGGGGAGGGGGGGGCAAATGGAAACACCATATATTTT

V gene: TRBV19
J gene: TRBJ1-4
D gene: -
CDR3 protein: CASSITGAFNEKLFF
CDR3 DNA: TGTGCCAGTAGTATAACGGGGGCGTTTAATGAAAAACTGTTTTTT

V gene: TRBV5-5
J gene: TRBJ2-4
D gene: -
CDR3 protein: CASSLGTSVNIQYF
CDR3 DNA: TGTGCCAGCAGCTTGGGGACAAGCGTGAACATTCAGTACTTC

V gene: TRBV6-1
J gene: TRBJ2-1
D gene: -
CDR3 protein: CASSEFRSSYNEQFF
CDR3 DNA: TGTGCCAGCAGTGAATTCCGGAGCTCCTACAATGAGCAGTTCTTC

V gene: TRBV30
J gene: TRBJ1-6
D gene: TRBD1
CDR3 protein: CAWRPRDRVWSPLHF
CDR3 DNA: TGTGCCTGGAGGCCCCGGGACAGGGTATGGTCACCCCTCCACTTT

V gene: TRBV7-3
J gene: TRBJ2-2
D gene: -
CDR3 protein: CASSLRFGELFF
CDR3 DNA: TGTGCCAGCAGCTTACGGTTCGGGGAGCTGTTTTTT

V gene: TRBV11-2
J gene: TRBJ1-3
D gene: TRBD1
CDR3 protein: CASSLAGTVGNTIYF
CDR3 DNA: TGTGCCAGCAGCTTAGCCGGGACAGTCGGAAACACCATATATTTT

V gene: TRBV10-3
J gene: TRBJ2-1
D gene: TRBD2
CDR3 protein: CAITASGRGGSYNEQFF
CDR3 DNA: TGTGCCATCACGGCTAGCGGGAGGGGGGGCTCCTACAATGAGCAGTTCTTC

V gene: TRBV6-6
J gene: TRBJ1-6
D gene: TRBD1
CDR3 protein: CASSYSARGLSSPLHF
CDR3 DNA: TGTGCCAGCAGTTACTCTGCCAGGGGGCTCAGTTCACCCCTCCACTTT

V gene: TRBV7-8
J gene: TRBJ1-1
D gene: -
CDR3 protein: CASSFSQSGVKPFF
CDR3 DNA: TGTGCCAGCAGCTTTTCCCAATCAGGGGTTAAGCCTTTCTTT

V gene: TRBV7-6
J gene: TRBJ2-5
D gene: TRBD1
CDR3 protein: CASSLGTGGGETQYF
CDR3 DNA: TGTGCCAGCAGCTTGGGGACAGGGGGCGGAGAGACCCAGTACTTC